The 10 T cell receptor beta chains listed next were all sequenced from one sample in a study of shared clonotypes between healthy human individuals. CD45RO-negative, CCR7-positively selected cells formed the naive CD8 fraction, excluding terminally differentiated effector memory CD45RA+ cells. Method: immunoSEQ multiplex PCR; TCRdb's copy keeps in-frame clones and lacks some. The sample yields about 2.1 million clones, around 95% seen once. The specimen was naive CD8+ T cells from PBMCs. These receptors all come from a man younger than 35 in good health. Some clones in this sample may be carry-over from other donors' samples.

This sequence joins TRBV7-9 and TRBJ2-5; D unresolved. Trimming removed 0 bases from V and 13 bases from J, with 12 bases in between. Looked up from germline, CDR1 is SEHNR and CDR2 is FQNEAQ (reference sequence). The CDR3 contains 12 residues. Here the CDR3 DNA reads TGTGCCAGCAGCTTAGCGGATCAGGACCGGTACTTC. Translated, it gives CASSLADQDRYF.

The chain links TRBV4-1 to TRBJ2-7, with a tentative D call TRBD1 (6 bases). The CDR3 length is 15 residues. V shed 3 bases and J shed 4 bases, with 16 bases lying between them. Germline CDR1 is MGHRA and CDR2 is YSYEKL. CDR3 sequence (DNA): TGCGCCAGCAGCCAGGCTGGGGGCCTTATATACGAGCAGTACTTC. Its translation is CASSQAGGLIYEQYF.

The chain couples TRBV4-2 to TRBJ2-7; D gene unclear. CDR1 LGHNA and CDR2 YNFKEQ come from the germline V gene. V was clipped by 1 base and J by 6 bases, with 7 bases between them. This CDR3 is 12 amino acids long. The CDR3 nucleotides are TGTGCCAGCAGCCAAGGGGCGTTCGAGCAGTACTTC. This sequence encodes CASSQGAFEQYF.

The rearrangement uses TRBV5-1 and TRBJ1-1, with TRBD1 matching over 11 bases. Germline CDR1 and CDR2: SGHRS and YFSETQ. Trimming cost V 4 bases and J 3 bases; bases outside gene matches: 5. This CDR3 spans 15 amino acids. CDR3 DNA: TGCGCCAGCAGCCCACGGGGACAGGGGGACACTGAAGCTTTCTTT. Its translation: CASSPRGQGDTEAFF.

The J gene is TRBJ2-2, the V gene TRBV4-3; 7 nucleotides agree with TRBD1. CDR1 and CDR2 from the germline V gene are LGHNA and YSLEER. The CDR3 is made up of 17 amino acids. J lost 3 bases, V lost 0 bases, and 7 bases had no gene match. The CDR3 DNA sequence: TGCGCCAGCAGCCAAGATTCGATAGGGGGCGACACCGGGGAGCTGTTTTTT. This sequence encodes CASSQDSIGGDTGELFF.

The J gene is TRBJ2-1, the V gene TRBV27, with no clear D. The CDR3 sequence is 14 residues long. V lost 3 bases and J lost 5, with 11 bases in between. Germline V lookup: CDR1 MNHEY, CDR2 SMNVEV (reference sequence). CDR3 DNA: TGTGCCAGCAGTTTGTTCGATAGGCACAATGAGCAGTTCTTC. It is translated as CASSLFDRHNEQFF.

J is TRBJ2-1 and V is TRBV5-1; D ambiguous. V lost 2 bases to trimming and J lost 4 bases, with 13 bases between them. This CDR3 region has 15 residues. The germline V gene has CDR1 SGHRS and CDR2 YFSETQ. The CDR3 here is CASSLGKANYNEQFF. CDR3 nucleotides: TGCGCCAGCAGCTTAGGGAAGGCCAATTACAATGAGCAGTTCTTC.

The chain recombines TRBV14 with TRBJ2-7; the D gene could be TRBD1 or TRBD2 (5 bases each). The V gene's germline CDR1 is SGHDN and CDR2 FVKESK. Trimming cost V 3 bases and J 6 bases, with 9 bases left between them. This CDR3 has 12 amino acids. The CDR3 loop is CASSHGAGEQYF. In nucleotides, the CDR3 is TGTGCCAGCAGCCATGGGGCGGGCGAGCAGTACTTC.

V usage is TRBV5-5 and J usage is TRBJ2-7; 10 nucleotides align to TRBD1. With 4 bases clipped from V and 2 bases from J, the junction kept 6 bases outside the gene matches. The V gene's germline CDR1 is SGHKS and CDR2 YYEKEE (reference sequence). The length of the CDR3 is 15 residues. In DNA form, the CDR3 reads TGTGCCAGCAGCCCCCGGACAGGGGGGACCTACGAGCAGTACTTC. Residues: CASSPRTGGTYEQYF.

The CDR3 region is CASSQPSNYGYTF. The CDR3 coding sequence is TGTGCCAGCAGCCAACCGTCTAACTATGGCTACACCTTC. The chain couples TRBV4-2 to TRBJ1-2; D is unclear. This CDR3 spans 13 amino acids. The V and J ends lost 2 bases and 0 bases respectively, with 4 bases between them. Germline CDR1 reads LGHNA; CDR2 reads YNFKEQ.